Listed below are T cell receptor beta chains from one sample, sequenced in a study of beta chain features in type 1 diabetes. The repertoire was sequenced with immunoSEQ multiplex PCR; TCRdb's copy has only in-frame clones and lacks some. The table lists roughly 290,000 clones, roughly 8% of them singletons. The specimen sequenced was central memory CD4+ T cells from blood. All receptors derive from a woman between 18 and 30 years old in good health. Each CDR3 is given with its conserved first and last residue. Fields, in order: CDR3 DNA, CDR3 protein, J gene, clone size, D gene, V gene. A D gene is named only where the DNA matches it firmly. Size values are once, few and many counts, or a class for expanded clones, and some rows have none.

TGCAGCGTTCCTCTAGCGGGAGGTATTGTGCAGTTCTTC CSVPLAGGIVQFF TRBJ2-1 few TRBD2 TRBV29-1
TGTGCCAGCACCAAAAAGGGACTAGTCAATGAGCAGTTCTTC CASTKKGLVNEQFF TRBJ2-1 - TRBD2 TRBV7-2
TGTGCCACCATTTACCTGGGTCTAGGCGAGCAGTACTTC CATIYLGLGEQYF TRBJ2-7 - - TRBV2
TGTGCCAGCAGCTCGATGTGGTCCAATGAGCAGTTCTTC CASSSMWSNEQFF TRBJ2-1 few - TRBV11-3
TGTGCCAGCAGCCCCACCCGGACTAGCGGTAAGAATGAGCAGTTCTTC CASSPTRTSGKNEQFF TRBJ2-1 few TRBD2 TRBV7-3
TGTGCCAGCAGTTCAGCAGGGGGCAACACTGAAGCTTTCTTT CASSSAGGNTEAFF TRBJ1-1 many TRBD1 TRBV2
TGTGCCAGCAGTAAACAAACCAATGAAAAACTGTTTTTT CASSKQTNEKLFF TRBJ1-4 - - TRBV27
TGTGCCAGCAGCGTCGACAGGGATTCACCCCTCCACTTT CASSVDRDSPLHF TRBJ1-6 few TRBD1 TRBV2
TGTGCCAGCAGCACTAGGACAGGGACTAATTCACCCCTCCACTTT CASSTRTGTNSPLHF TRBJ1-6 few TRBD1 TRBV9
TGTGCCGGACCGGACAAACTATATGGCTACACCTTC CAGPDKLYGYTF TRBJ1-2 - - TRBV6-5
TGTGCCAGCAGTCCGAAGGGACCTTTCGACACTGAAGCTTTCTTT CASSPKGPFDTEAFF TRBJ1-1 - - TRBV7-3
TGTGCCAGCAGCCCCTCGGACAGGGCGGGTGAGCAGTACTTC CASSPSDRAGEQYF TRBJ2-7 - TRBD1 TRBV7-9
TGTGCCAGCAGTACCGGCGGGGAGCGCCATGGCTACACCTTC CASSTGGERHGYTF TRBJ1-2 - - TRBV6-6
TGTGCCAGCAGCGTTAGCGGGAACTCCCTCCCAGATACGCAGTATTTT CASSVSGNSLPDTQYF TRBJ2-3 - TRBD2 TRBV9
TGCGCCAGCAGCCGGGGGGTGCAAGAGACCCAGTACTTC CASSRGVQETQYF TRBJ2-5 - TRBD2 TRBV5-1
TGTGCCAGCAGCAAAGGGACCGGGAGCAGGTCTGGTGAAAAACTGTTTTTT CASSKGTGSRSGEKLFF TRBJ1-4 - - TRBV21-1
TGTGCCAGCAGGTCCGCTGGTGGCGAAGGGACCCAGTACTTC CASRSAGGEGTQYF TRBJ2-5 - - TRBV11-2
TGCGCCAGCAGCCAAGATCTCCCCCCCACGCGGGGCTACACCTTC CASSQDLPPTRGYTF TRBJ1-2 few - TRBV4-3
TGCAGCGTTGAGGGACCACCGATGGGGGTCGATACGCAGTATTTT CSVEGPPMGVDTQYF TRBJ2-3 many - TRBV29-1
TGTGCCAGCAGCCCTGGTCCCCGATCTGGGGCCAACGTCCTGACTTTC CASSPGPRSGANVLTF TRBJ2-6 - - TRBV7-3
TGTGCCAGCAGGCTACAGCCGGATCTTGAGCAGTTCTTC CASRLQPDLEQFF TRBJ2-1 many - TRBV28
TGTGCCAGCAGCTTTACTAGCGGGAACTACAATGAGCAGTTCTTC CASSFTSGNYNEQFF TRBJ2-1 - TRBD2 TRBV7-2
TGTGCCAGCAGCCCCACAGGGGTCACTGAAGCTTTCTTT CASSPTGVTEAFF TRBJ1-1 many TRBD1 TRBV7-3
TGCGCCAGCAGACTACACTACGAGCAGTACTTC CASRLHYEQYF TRBJ2-7 few - TRBV4-3
TGTGCCAGCAGCCTAAGGAATGAGCAGTTCTTC CASSLRNEQFF TRBJ2-1 - - TRBV5-6
TGCGCCAGCAGCTTGGGACGTCACAATGAGCAGTTCTTC CASSLGRHNEQFF TRBJ2-1 few - TRBV5-1
TGTGCCAGCAGCCAGGTCCTTAATGAAAAACTGTTTTTT CASSQVLNEKLFF TRBJ1-4 few - TRBV2
TGTGCCAGCAGCATAACTCGGACGGGGAACACCGGGGAGCTGTTTTTT CASSITRTGNTGELFF TRBJ2-2 many - TRBV7-8
TGTGCCAGCAGCTTGGGAGGACGGGCTAATATGGCAGCTGGCTACACCTTC CASSLGGRANMAAGYTF TRBJ1-2 - - TRBV5-6
TGTGCCATCAGTGAGTCGAGGGTGAACACCGGGGAGCTGTTTTTT CAISESRVNTGELFF TRBJ2-2 - - TRBV10-3
TGTGCCAGCAGCTTGATGCTTGGGGTGACTGAAGCTTTCTTT CASSLMLGVTEAFF TRBJ1-1 few - TRBV7-2
TGTGCCAGCAGCTCGGGACAGGCAAATTCACCCCTCCACTTT CASSSGQANSPLHF TRBJ1-6 few TRBD1 TRBV11-1
TGTGCCACCAGCAGAGATACGCGGGAGCTGTACTTC CATSRDTRELYF TRBJ2-7 many TRBD2 TRBV15
TGTGCCAGCCACGGGACAGAACAAGAGACCCAGTACTTC CASHGTEQETQYF TRBJ2-5 few TRBD1 TRBV18
TGTGCCACCAGCCCCGGGACTAGCGGAACAGATACGCAGTATTTT CATSPGTSGTDTQYF TRBJ2-3 few TRBD2 TRBV15
TGCAGCTCAACCCGGACAGGGGGTGGTGGCTACACCTTC CSSTRTGGGGYTF TRBJ1-2 few TRBD1 TRBV29-1
TGTGCCAGCAGCTCGCAAGAGACCCAGTACTTC CASSSQETQYF TRBJ2-5 - - TRBV7-3
TGCAGCGTTGCGGAAGGGCGGGAGGGAGATACGCAGTATTTT CSVAEGREGDTQYF TRBJ2-3 few TRBD2 TRBV29-1
TGTGCTAGCAGCCCCCGACTAGCGGGAGGGCCGTCAGATACGCAGTATTTT CASSPRLAGGPSDTQYF TRBJ2-3 - TRBD2 TRBV7-7
TGCAGCGTTTCCCGGGACAGGGTATCCGAGCAGTACTTC CSVSRDRVSEQYF TRBJ2-7 - TRBD1 TRBV29-1
TGCGCCAGCAGCCCTTCGGGTGGTGGACGGAACTTC CASSPSGGGRNF TRBJ1-2 many - TRBV23-1
TGTGCCAGCAGCTTTCCTGGGCAGCCCCAGCATTTT CASSFPGQPQHF TRBJ1-5 - - TRBV7-9
TGTGCTAGTGGTTTGATACAGGGGAACATTCAGTACTTC CASGLIQGNIQYF TRBJ2-4 - TRBD1 TRBV12-5
TGTGCCAGCAGCTTAGGGAGGAAGGCGGGGAATTCACCCCTCCACTTT CASSLGRKAGNSPLHF TRBJ1-6 few - TRBV11-2
TGCGCCAGCAGCCAAGGAAGATCAACAGGGGTTCGGAACACCATATATTTT CASSQGRSTGVRNTIYF TRBJ1-3 once TRBD1 TRBV4-1
TGTGCCAGCAGCCAAGCGATGGCCTACAATGAGCAGTTCTTC CASSQAMAYNEQFF TRBJ2-1 few - TRBV14
TGTGCCAGCTCATCCGCTAACCGAGGCTCTGGGGCCAACGTCCTGACTTTC CASSSANRGSGANVLTF TRBJ2-6 few - TRBV18
TGTGCCAGCATTTTAGCCGGAGCGGCAGATACGCAGTATTTT CASILAGAADTQYF TRBJ2-3 few - TRBV6-1
TGTGCCATCAGTGTTAACTTGGCAGATACGCAGTATTTT CAISVNLADTQYF TRBJ2-3 many - TRBV10-3
TGTGCCAGCTCCCTAATAAGGGGGCGCGAGCAGTACTTC CASSLIRGREQYF TRBJ2-7 few TRBD1 TRBV2
TGCGCCAGCAGTCAGGGGACAGGGTGGACCGGGGAGCTGTTTTTT CASSQGTGWTGELFF TRBJ2-2 few TRBD1 TRBV4-1
TGTGCCAGCAGTTCCCCAACCACGGGACAGGGGGCGCACATTCAGTACTTC CASSSPTTGQGAHIQYF TRBJ2-4 - TRBD1 TRBV28
TGTGCCACCAGCAGAGGTGGGGTAGATCAGCCCCAGCATTTT CATSRGGVDQPQHF TRBJ1-5 - - TRBV15
TGTGCCAGCTCACCCCCCTCCAGGGAAGGTGGCTACACCTTC CASSPPSREGGYTF TRBJ1-2 - - TRBV18
TGCGCCAGCAGCCAAGATCACATTGTGGGCGAGACCCAGTACTTC CASSQDHIVGETQYF TRBJ2-5 - - TRBV4-3
TGCGCCAGCAGCTTGGGTTGGGACGGCTATGGCTACACCTTC CASSLGWDGYGYTF TRBJ1-2 few - TRBV5-1
TGCGCCAGCAGCCCCGGACAGGGCACAGATACGCAGTATTTT CASSPGQGTDTQYF TRBJ2-3 few TRBD1 TRBV5-1
TGTGCCAGCACTCGGCCCACTGGTAACAATGAGCAGTTCTTC CASTRPTGNNEQFF TRBJ2-1 few - TRBV6-5
TGTGCCAGCAGCTACAACGTTCTAGCGGGGGAGGGCACAGATACGCAGTATTTT CASSYNVLAGEGTDTQYF TRBJ2-3 few TRBD2 TRBV4-2